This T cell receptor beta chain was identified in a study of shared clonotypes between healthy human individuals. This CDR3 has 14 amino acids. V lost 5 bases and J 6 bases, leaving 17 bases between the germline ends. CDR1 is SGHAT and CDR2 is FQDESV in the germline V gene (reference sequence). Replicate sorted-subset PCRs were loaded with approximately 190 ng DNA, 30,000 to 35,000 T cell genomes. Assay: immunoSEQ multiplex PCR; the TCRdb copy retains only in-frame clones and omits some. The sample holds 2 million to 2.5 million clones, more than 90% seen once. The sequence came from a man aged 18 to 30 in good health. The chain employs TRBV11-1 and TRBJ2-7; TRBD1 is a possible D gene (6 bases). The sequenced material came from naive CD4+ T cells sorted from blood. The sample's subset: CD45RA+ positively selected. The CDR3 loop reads CASSQRQVVGEQYF. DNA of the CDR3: TGTGCCAGCAGCCAACGACAGGTGGTCGGCGAGCAGTACTTC.